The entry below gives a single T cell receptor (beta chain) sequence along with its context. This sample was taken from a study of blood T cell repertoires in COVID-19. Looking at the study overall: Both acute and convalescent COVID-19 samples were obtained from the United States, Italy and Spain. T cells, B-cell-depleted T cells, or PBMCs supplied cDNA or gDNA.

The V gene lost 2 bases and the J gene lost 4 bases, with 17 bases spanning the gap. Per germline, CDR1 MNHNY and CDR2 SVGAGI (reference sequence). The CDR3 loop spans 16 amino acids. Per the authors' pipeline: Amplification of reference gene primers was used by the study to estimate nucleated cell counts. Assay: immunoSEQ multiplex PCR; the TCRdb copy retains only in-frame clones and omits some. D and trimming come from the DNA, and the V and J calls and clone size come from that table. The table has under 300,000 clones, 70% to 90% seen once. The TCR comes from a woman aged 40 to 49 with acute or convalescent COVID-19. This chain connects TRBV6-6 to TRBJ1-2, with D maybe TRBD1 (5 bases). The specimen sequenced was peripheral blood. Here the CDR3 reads CASSYVWGREGYGYTF. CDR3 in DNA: TGTGCCAGCAGTTACGTTTGGGGGAGGGAAGGCTATGGCTACACCTTC.